Listed here are 25 T cell receptor beta chains from one sample, sequenced in a study of T-cell reconstitution after alpha-beta-depleted transplantation in children (dated by TCRdb to the mid-2010s). The method behind the library was PCR. The instrument was an Illumina HiSeq 2500. TCR library preparation used molecular barcoding, with unique molecular identifiers applied to normalize quantification of the TCRbeta repertoire. Through fastp at Q25 and MiXCR, TCRdb rebuilt clones from the public reads, retaining in-frame beta chains. Rows are unified per CDR3 protein, each entry keeping the most common DNA and genes. The sample profile shows 580,000 or so distinct CDR3 sequences; 23% of them were found once. Less than 15% of the sample goes to the ten largest clones. Reading the label with the study, this specimen's treatment or condition is: allogeneic hematopoietic cell transplantation with graft depleted of TCRalphabeta T cells and CD19 B cells.

The sample consisted of PBMCs, mostly from graft donor cells, taken 360 days after TCRalphabeta/CD19-depleted stem cell transplant. All receptors come from a boy less than two years old who had a stem cell transplant for acute myeloid leukemia, so the T cells may come from the graft donor.

The sample holds many counts of this clonotype. This chain joins TRBV12-3 or TRBV12-4 and TRBJ1-6, with a tentative D call TRBD1 (5 bases). With 2 bases removed from V and 10 bases from J, the gap between germline ends came to 15 bases. CDR3 length: 15 residues. The CDR3 is CASSLKQGRESPLHF. The CDR3 region has the DNA TGTGCCAGCAGTTTAAAGCAGGGACGAGAATCACCCCTCCACTTT.

This clonotype occurred a few times. CDR3 DNA sequence: TGTGCCGGACCTAAACTCCCGGGACAGGGTGGGAATGAGCAGTTCTTC. This sequence encodes CAGPKLPGQGGNEQFF. The chain joins TRBV21-1 to TRBJ2-1; the table assigns TRBD1, which was not confirmed against the DNA. TRBV21-1 is deemed a pseudogene. This CDR3 region has 16 residues.

The table lists this clonotype with a few counts. This rearrangement joins TRBV6-2 or TRBV6-3 to TRBJ2-1; tentatively, D is TRBD2 (6 bases). Germline V gene lookup returns CDR1 MNHEY and CDR2 SVGEGT. The CDR3 is 14 amino acids. V lost 5 bases to trimming and J lost 6 bases, with 14 bases between them. CDR3 coding DNA: TGTGCCAGCAGTACTCGGGGACTTTTCAATGAGCAGTTCTTC. It is translated as CASSTRGLFNEQFF.

The chain links TRBV28 to TRBJ2-2, with 15 bases fitting TRBD2. CDR3 length: 19 residues. CDR1 is MDHEN and CDR2 is SYDVKM in the germline V gene. After removal of 5 bases from V and 5 bases from J, the junction contained 12 bases not matched to a gene. In DNA form, the CDR3 reads TGTGCCAGCAGTCTCCTGGGACTAGCGGGGGGTCGAGGAACCGGGGAGCTGTTTTTT. It translates to CASSLLGLAGGRGTGELFF.

This chain uses TRBV5-1 with TRBJ2-3; 11 bases are shared with TRBD2. The CDR3 spans 16 residues. Per germline, CDR1 SGHRS and CDR2 YFSETQ. Germline trimming cut 4 bases from V and 2 bases from J; bases unmatched to any gene: 6. For the CDR3, the DNA is TGCGCCAGCAGCCCTCGACTAGCGGGGATCACAGATACGCAGTATTTT. Encoded protein: CASSPRLAGITDTQYF.

This clonotype has more than one count but fewer than ten. This chain links TRBV18 with TRBJ2-5; tentative D call: TRBD1 (6 bases). V gave up 6 bases and J gave up 4 bases, with 21 bases separating them. The CDR3 consists of 16 residues. CDR1 and CDR2 from the germline V gene are KGHSH and LQKENI. This chain's CDR3 is CASSLRTILGGETQYF. Written as DNA, the CDR3 is TGTGCCAGCTCCCTCAGGACCATTCTAGGGGGAGAGACCCAGTACTTC.

Ten or more counts support this clonotype. The chain joins TRBV5-1 to TRBJ2-5; TRBD1 agrees at 9 bases. With 4 bases clipped from V and 6 bases from J, the junction kept 16 bases outside the gene matches. Germline V gene data show CDR1 as SGHRS and CDR2 as YFSETQ. CDR3 length equals 17 residues. CDR3 protein: CASSPYLQGARGKTQYF. In DNA, the CDR3 is TGCGCCAGCAGCCCGTACCTACAGGGGGCGCGGGGCAAGACCCAGTACTTC. Full variable domain (rest looked up from reference TRBV5-1 and TRBJ2-5): KAGVTQTPRYLIKTRGQQVTLSCSPISGHRSVSWYQQTPGQGLQFLFEYFSETQRNKGNFPGRFSGRQFSNSRSEMNVSTLELGDSALYLCASSPYLQGARGKTQYFGPGTRLLVL.

This clonotype was observed at least ten times. The rearrangement uses TRBV20-1 and TRBJ2-5; D gene uncertain. V was pared by 8 bases and J by 7 bases, with 5 bases between. The CDR3 spans 8 residues. CDR1 and CDR2 (germline): DFQATT, SNEGSKA (reference sequence). CDR3 nucleotide sequence: TGCAGTCCTCGGACCCAGTACTTC. Translating it yields CSPRTQYF.

The rearrangement links TRBV7-9 to TRBJ2-2; D call uncertain. CDR3 length equals 11 residues. Trimming left V 9 bases short and J 2 bases short, with 4 bases between. The germline gives CDR1 SEHNR, CDR2 FQNEAQ (reference sequence). The CDR3 spells CARANTGELFF. The CDR3 nucleotides read TGTGCCAGGGCAAACACCGGGGAGCTGTTTTTT.

This clonotype was counted at least ten times. The rearrangement uses TRBV20-1 and TRBJ1-5; possibly TRBD1 for D (6 bases). Germline lookup yields CDR1 DFQATT and CDR2 SNEGSKA (reference sequence). The CDR3 length is 13 residues. Trimming took 1 base from V and 3 from J, leaving 7 bases between them. Written as DNA, the CDR3 is TGCAGTGCTAGAGGGGACAACAATCAGCCCCAGCATTTT. This gives the protein CSARGDNNQPQHF.

Ten or more counts support this clonotype. CDR3 in amino acids: CASKDRDGNTEAFF. CDR3 in DNA: TGTGCCAGCAAGGACCGGGACGGGAACACTGAAGCTTTCTTT. The gene calls are TRBV6-2 or TRBV6-3 and TRBJ1-1; tentatively, D is TRBD1 (5 bases). The V end was cut by 7 bases, the J end by 1 base, with 13 bases between. The CDR3 is 14 residues long. Per germline, CDR1 MNHEY and CDR2 SVGEGT.

This clonotype came up a few times. CDR3 residues: CASSLREQYV. DNA of the CDR3: TGTGCCAGCAGTTTGCGGGAGCAGTACGTC. J is TRBJ2-7 and V is TRBV12-3 or TRBV12-4; no clear D gene. V lost 3 bases and J 7 bases, leaving 4 bases between the germline ends. This CDR3 comprises 10 residues.

This clonotype came up once. This chain links TRBV29-1 with TRBJ2-5; 16 nucleotides line up with TRBD2. The germline V gene has CDR1 SQVTM and CDR2 ANQGSEA. Trimming removed 0 bases from V and 1 base from J; junction bases left unmatched: 11. This CDR3 has 20 residues. CDR3 region: CSVEDPGLAGGLQPQETQYF. In DNA form, the CDR3 reads TGCAGCGTTGAAGATCCGGGACTAGCGGGGGGGCTACAACCCCAAGAGACCCAGTACTTC.

The chain recombines TRBV12-3 or TRBV12-4 with TRBJ2-3; the D gene is possibly TRBD2 (6 bases). The CDR3 is 14 amino acids. V shed 6 bases and J shed 7 bases, with 17 bases lying between them. The CDR3 DNA follows: TGTGCCAGCAGCCCCCCTGGAGGGACCTATACGCAGTATTTT. Protein sequence: CASSPPGGTYTQYF.

This clonotype was counted many times. V usage is TRBV28 and J usage is TRBJ1-6; unclear D gene. Trimming shortened V by 4 bases and J by 7 bases, and 11 bases separated the two germline ends. This CDR3 comprises 14 residues. Germline CDR1 MDHEN, CDR2 SYDVKM. This chain's CDR3 is CASSYFPQNSPLHF. CDR3 coding DNA: TGTGCCAGCAGTTACTTCCCGCAAAATTCACCCCTCCACTTT.

The table lists this clonotype with a few counts. J is TRBJ2-1 and V is TRBV25-1; D may be TRBD2 (5 bases). The CDR3 has 14 amino acids. The ends were cut back, 4 bases at V and 4 bases at J, with 11 bases in the middle. In germline, CDR1 is MGHDK, CDR2 SYGVNS. For the CDR3, the DNA is TGTGCCAGCAGTGCAGACACGGGATACAATGAGCAGTTCTTC. Translating it yields CASSADTGYNEQFF.

The chain uses TRBV12-3 or TRBV12-4 and TRBJ2-2, with 9 bases aligning to TRBD1. The CDR3 totals 15 residues. With V trimmed by 6 bases and J by 2 bases, 4 bases remained unmatched. CDR3 in amino acids: CASSDRGINTGELFF. For the CDR3, the DNA is TGTGCCAGCAGCGACAGGGGGATCAACACCGGGGAGCTGTTTTTT.

Many counts were recorded for this clonotype. V and J are TRBV12-3 or TRBV12-4 and TRBJ1-1; 7 bases fit TRBD1. J gave up 1 base and V 3 bases, and 2 bases lay outside the gene matches. The CDR3 consists of 14 residues. Written as DNA, the CDR3 is TGTGCCAGCAGTTTCGGACAGGCGAACACTGAAGCTTTCTTT. This sequence encodes CASSFGQANTEAFF.

This clonotype occurred many times. The V gene is TRBV29-1, the J gene TRBJ1-5; maybe TRBD1 (6 bases). CDR3 size: 13 residues. V gave up 4 bases and J gave up 7 bases, with 14 bases separating them. Looked up from germline, CDR1 is SQVTM and CDR2 is ANQGSEA. The CDR3, as DNA: TGCAGCGTTGGTGATCCGGGACAACAGCCCCAGCATTTT. Encoded protein: CSVGDPGQQPQHF.

A word on this clonotype: A much larger clone sits a single nucleotide away, making a read error possible. The chain uses TRBV3-1 and TRBJ1-4; TRBD1 agrees at 9 bases. The CDR3 has 19 residues. The V segment lost 10 bases and the J segment 3 bases; nucleotides outside the gene matches: 21. The germline CDR1 and CDR2 sequences are LGHDT and YNNKEL (reference sequence). This CDR3 reads CAISGLRDRDTSSNEKLFF. CDR3 DNA: TGTGCCATCAGTGGGCTCCGGGACAGGGATACTTCTTCTAATGAAAAACTGTTTTTT. The full variable domain, its missing parts supplied by reference TRBV3-1 and TRBJ1-4, is DTAVSQTPKYLVTQMGNDKSIKCEQNLGHDTMYWYKQDSKKFLKIMFSYNNKELIINETVPNRFSPKSPDKAHLNLHINSLELGDSAVYFCAISGLRDRDTSSNEKLFFGSGTQLSVL.

The chain combines TRBV10-3 with TRBJ2-7; the match to TRBD1 covers 8 bases. This CDR3 is built from 16 residues. Germline V gives CDR1 ENHRY, CDR2 SYGVKD. V was clipped by 6 bases and J by 2 bases; unmatched bases: 12. The CDR3: CAISDPRGRKPYEQYF. The CDR3 DNA follows: TGTGCCATCAGCGACCCCAGGGGGCGGAAACCCTACGAGCAGTACTTC.

The V call is TRBV12-3 or TRBV12-4, the J call TRBJ2-5; either TRBD1 or TRBD2 may fit D (5 bases each). V lost 3 bases, J lost 1 base, and 15 bases lay in between. This CDR3 has 16 amino acids. The CDR3 loop is CASSFRDDLIQETQYF. The CDR3 nucleotides are TGTGCCAGCAGTTTTAGGGACGACCTTATCCAAGAGACCCAGTACTTC.

The gene calls are TRBV5-4 and TRBJ1-3; 8 nucleotides match TRBD1. Germline CDR1 is SGHNT and CDR2 is YYREEE (reference sequence). With 0 bases clipped from V and 3 bases from J, the junction kept 14 bases outside the gene matches. This CDR3 is 19 amino acids long. The CDR3 is CASSLGPTGAQNHGNTIYF. The CDR3 DNA reads as TGTGCCAGCAGCTTGGGACCGACAGGGGCTCAAAACCATGGAAACACCATATATTTT.

This clonotype was counted between two and nine times. The CDR3 loop reads CASSLSEKAFF. The CDR3, as DNA: TGCGCCAGCAGCTTGAGTGAGAAAGCTTTCTTT. The rearrangement links TRBV5-1 to TRBJ1-1; D not certain. Looked up from germline, CDR1 is SGHRS and CDR2 is YFSETQ. CDR3 length equals 11 residues. V was trimmed by 1 base and J by 9 bases, leaving 7 bases between them.

This clonotype was seen ten or more times. The CDR3 sequence is CASSLTGATYEQYV. In nucleotides, the CDR3 is TGCGCCAGCAGCTTAACAGGGGCGACGTACGAGCAGTACGTC. The chain uses TRBV5-1 and TRBJ2-7; 7 nucleotides align to TRBD1. V gave up 2 bases and J gave up 4 bases; unmatched junction bases: 6. The CDR3 consists of 14 residues. Germline V gene data show CDR1 as SGHRS and CDR2 as YFSETQ.